The rows below give T cell receptor beta chains drawn from one sample of a study of shared clonotypes between healthy human individuals. Measured with immunoSEQ multiplex PCR; TCRdb has only the in-frame clones, and not every one. Seen here are more than 2,000,000 clones, roughly 93% observed once, and the top ten hold 0.3% to 0.4%. The source material was naive CD4+ T cells from PBMCs. The receptors were sampled from a man aged 18 to 29 in good health. Some clones in this sample may be carry-over from other donors' samples. The CDR3 runs from the conserved cysteine through the conserved F or W. Fields, in order: V gene, clone size, J gene, D gene, CDR3 protein, CDR3 DNA. A D gene is named only where the DNA matches it firmly. Not every row has a clone size; where given, it reads once, few, many or a size class.

V gene: TRBV7-9; clone size: .; J gene: TRBJ2-7; D gene: TRBD1; CDR3 protein: CASSPRGTGVSEQYF; CDR3 DNA: TGTGCCAGCAGCCCCAGGGGGACAGGGGTTAGCGAGCAGTACTTC
V gene: TRBV6-5; clone size: once; J gene: TRBJ2-1; D gene: TRBD2; CDR3 protein: CASSYSTGGPGQQFF; CDR3 DNA: TGTGCCAGCAGTTACTCGACGGGAGGGCCGGGACAGCAGTTCTTC
V gene: TRBV5-4; clone size: .; J gene: TRBJ2-7; D gene: .; CDR3 protein: CASSSPTGGDEQYF; CDR3 DNA: TGTGCCAGCAGCTCGCCGACAGGCGGGGACGAGCAGTACTTC
V gene: TRBV27; clone size: .; J gene: TRBJ2-1; D gene: TRBD2; CDR3 protein: CASSLYGTSGGEGNEQFF; CDR3 DNA: TGTGCCAGCAGTTTATACGGGACTAGCGGTGGCGAGGGCAATGAGCAGTTCTTC
V gene: TRBV30; clone size: .; J gene: TRBJ1-1; D gene: .; CDR3 protein: CAWSGTPMNTEAFF; CDR3 DNA: TGTGCCTGGTCCGGGACACCCATGAACACTGAAGCTTTCTTT
V gene: TRBV5-1; clone size: .; J gene: TRBJ2-1; D gene: .; CDR3 protein: CASSLGAEGGEQFF; CDR3 DNA: TGCGCCAGCAGCTTGGGAGCGGAAGGGGGTGAGCAGTTCTTC
V gene: TRBV14; clone size: .; J gene: TRBJ1-2; D gene: .; CDR3 protein: CASSQDPGGYTF; CDR3 DNA: TGTGCCAGCAGCCAAGATCCCGGTGGCTACACCTTC
V gene: TRBV5-6; clone size: .; J gene: TRBJ2-2; D gene: .; CDR3 protein: CASSLLQLSFNTGELFF; CDR3 DNA: TGTGCCAGCAGCTTGTTACAACTAAGTTTTAACACCGGGGAGCTGTTTTTT
V gene: TRBV28; clone size: .; J gene: TRBJ2-5; D gene: .; CDR3 protein: CASSLEGDQYF; CDR3 DNA: TGTGCCAGCAGTTTAGAGGGTGACCAGTACTTC
V gene: TRBV5-1; clone size: .; J gene: TRBJ1-1; D gene: .; CDR3 protein: CASSLLRGRNTEAFF; CDR3 DNA: TGCGCCAGCAGCTTGCTGCGGGGCCGGAACACTGAAGCTTTCTTT
V gene: TRBV5-6; clone size: .; J gene: TRBJ2-5; D gene: TRBD1; CDR3 protein: CASSFRTGGQETQYF; CDR3 DNA: TGTGCCAGCAGCTTCCGGACAGGGGGGCAAGAGACCCAGTACTTC
V gene: TRBV7-8; clone size: .; J gene: TRBJ2-7; D gene: TRBD1; CDR3 protein: CASSMGQGDDEQYF; CDR3 DNA: TGTGCCAGCAGCATGGGACAGGGGGATGACGAGCAGTACTTC
V gene: TRBV7-9; clone size: .; J gene: TRBJ2-7; D gene: TRBD1; CDR3 protein: CASSFGTGKSEQYF; CDR3 DNA: TGTGCCAGCAGCTTTGGGACAGGGAAGAGCGAGCAGTACTTC
V gene: TRBV6-1; clone size: .; J gene: TRBJ2-7; D gene: .; CDR3 protein: CASSEGQTGLRKQYF; CDR3 DNA: TGTGCCAGCAGTGAAGGGCAGACTGGGCTGCGGAAGCAGTACTTC
V gene: TRBV25-1; clone size: once; J gene: TRBJ2-6; D gene: .; CDR3 protein: CASSAWGGGANVLTF; CDR3 DNA: TGTGCCAGCAGTGCGTGGGGCGGCGGGGCCAACGTCCTGACTTTC
V gene: TRBV4-2; clone size: .; J gene: TRBJ2-7; D gene: .; CDR3 protein: CASSQEGGGPYEQYF; CDR3 DNA: TGTGCCAGCAGCCAAGAGGGGGGAGGACCCTACGAGCAGTACTTC
V gene: TRBV27; clone size: .; J gene: TRBJ2-7; D gene: .; CDR3 protein: CASRGFGRWGSEQYF; CDR3 DNA: TGTGCCAGCAGAGGATTCGGGCGGTGGGGGTCCGAGCAGTACTTC
V gene: TRBV18; clone size: .; J gene: TRBJ1-4; D gene: TRBD1; CDR3 protein: CASSPPGQGREKLFF; CDR3 DNA: TGTGCCAGCTCACCACCGGGACAGGGTCGAGAAAAACTGTTTTTT
V gene: TRBV11-2; clone size: .; J gene: TRBJ2-7; D gene: TRBD2; CDR3 protein: CASSLVASGGYYEQYF; CDR3 DNA: TGTGCCAGCAGCTTAGTTGCTAGCGGGGGCTACTACGAGCAGTACTTC
V gene: TRBV6-1; clone size: .; J gene: TRBJ1-1; D gene: TRBD1; CDR3 protein: CASSKNRGAEAFF; CDR3 DNA: TGTGCCAGCAGTAAAAACAGGGGTGCTGAAGCTTTCTTT
V gene: TRBV10-2; clone size: .; J gene: TRBJ2-3; D gene: TRBD1; CDR3 protein: CASRRGLRTDTQYF; CDR3 DNA: TGCGCCAGCCGCAGGGGGCTTCGAACAGATACGCAGTATTTT
V gene: TRBV2; clone size: .; J gene: TRBJ1-1; D gene: .; CDR3 protein: CASSGQGNTEAFF; CDR3 DNA: TGTGCCAGCAGTGGGCAGGGTAACACTGAAGCTTTCTTT
V gene: TRBV7-2; clone size: .; J gene: TRBJ1-3; D gene: .; CDR3 protein: CASRGLGNTIYF; CDR3 DNA: TGTGCCAGCAGAGGTCTAGGAAACACCATATATTTT
V gene: TRBV2; clone size: .; J gene: TRBJ1-5; D gene: .; CDR3 protein: CASGGVWEPQHF; CDR3 DNA: TGTGCCAGCGGGGGGGTTTGGGAGCCCCAGCATTTT
V gene: TRBV10-1; clone size: .; J gene: TRBJ2-7; D gene: TRBD2; CDR3 protein: CASSESLAGVYEQYF; CDR3 DNA: TGCGCCAGCAGTGAGAGTCTAGCGGGGGTCTACGAGCAGTACTTC
V gene: TRBV7-9; clone size: .; J gene: TRBJ1-6; D gene: .; CDR3 protein: CASSLSANSYNSPLHF; CDR3 DNA: TGTGCCAGCAGCTTATCCGCAAACTCCTATAATTCACCCCTCCACTTT